Sequencing of this T cell receptor beta chain was carried out in a study of CD8+ T cells in alopecia areata. Overall study: Once tofacitinib had been taken for 6 to 18 months, 6 months off drug followed. Study-wide points: Compared with normal scalp, lesional scalp had higher clonality and more expanded CD8+ clones. Under tofacitinib, numerous expanded lesional clonotypes remained detectable in scalp and blood.

As to this clone: Its antigen is not known.

The treatment: oral pan-JAK inhibitor, 5-10 mg twice daily. The length of the CDR3 is 11 residues. With 6 bases removed from V and 6 bases from J, the gap between germline ends came to 9 bases. The germline CDR1 and CDR2 sequences are MDHEN and SYDVKM. Extraction of RNA preceded its reverse transcription into cDNA, which served as the sequencing template. Using immunoSEQ multiplex PCR, the repertoire was profiled, and TCRdb retains in-frame clones only, with some absent. The sample holds some 100,000 clones; roughly 50% are singletons and the top ten take about 31%. The sequencing used CD8+ T cells sorted from blood, collected at week 4, from a patient treated with tofacitinib. The chain employs TRBV28 and TRBJ2-7; D is possibly TRBD1 (5 bases). This TCR came from a human donor with alopecia areata. This CDR3 reads CASSRQFEQYF. The CDR3 DNA is TGTGCCAGCAGCCGACAGTTCGAGCAGTACTTC.